The 29 T cell receptor beta chains below all came from one sample that was sequenced in a study of CD8 T cells in Susac syndrome. With random hexamers, 0.5 to 1 ug RNA was reverse transcribed. TCRdb reanalysed the immunoSEQ multiplex PCR reads using MiXCR and keeps one entry per CDR3 protein. The profile shows approximately 90,000 distinct CDR3 sequences, roughly 93% of them singletons. The source material was CD8+ T cells from PBMCs. The receptors come from a human donor in good health.

The chain has TRBV15 and TRBJ2-6, with D uncertain. The CDR3 has 16 residues. Germline CDR1 LNHNV, CDR2 YYDKDF (reference sequence). V lost 0 bases and J 0 bases, leaving 6 bases between the germline ends. In DNA form, the CDR3 reads TGTGCCACCAGCAGAGAAAGAGGCTCTGGGGCCAACGTCCTGACTTTC. Translated, it gives CATSRERGSGANVLTF. Full variable domain (outside the CDR3, taken from reference TRBV15 and TRBJ2-6): DAMVIQNPRYQVTQFGKPVTLSCSQTLNHNVMYWYQQKSSQAPKLLFHYYDKDFNNEADTPDNFQSRRPNTSFCFLDIRSPGLGDTAMYLCATSRERGSGANVLTFGAGSRLTVL.

This sequence joins TRBV13 and TRBJ1-3; D perhaps matches TRBD1 (5 bases). The germline V gene has CDR1 PRHDT and CDR2 FYEKMQ (reference sequence). The CDR3 loop spans 16 amino acids. The V gene lost 1 base and the J gene lost 4 bases, with 14 bases spanning the gap. The CDR3: CASSLDRQGPGNTIYF. The CDR3 region has the DNA TGTGCCAGCAGCTTAGATCGGCAGGGACCGGGAAACACCATATATTTT.

The chain links TRBV12-3 or TRBV12-4 to TRBJ2-2, with 12 bases lining up with TRBD2. After removal of 7 bases from V and 3 bases from J, the junction contained 12 bases not matched to a gene. CDR3 length equals 18 residues. CDR3 residues: CASTPWASGGAYTGELFF. Here the CDR3 DNA reads TGTGCCAGCACCCCCTGGGCTAGCGGGGGGGCGTACACCGGGGAGCTGTTTTTT.

The chain employs TRBV5-5 and TRBJ1-1; 8 bases fit TRBD1. Germline V gene data show CDR1 as SGHKS and CDR2 as YYEKEE (reference sequence). J gave up 1 base and V 4 bases, and 0 bases lay outside the gene matches. The CDR3 spans 13 residues. Here the CDR3 reads CASSGQGNTEAFF. The CDR3 DNA is TGTGCCAGCAGCGGACAGGGGAACACTGAAGCTTTCTTT. Combining the CDR3 with reference TRBV5-5 and TRBJ1-1 gives the whole variable domain DAGVTQSPTHLIKTRGQQVTLRCSPISGHKSVSWYQQVLGQGPQFIFQYYEKEERGRGNFPDRFSARQFPNYSSELNVNALLLGDSALYLCASSGQGNTEAFFGQGTRLTVV.

This chain connects TRBV16 to TRBJ2-4; D is ambiguous. There are 13 residues in the CDR3. CDR1 KGHSY and CDR2 FQNENV come from the germline V gene. Trimming took 2 bases from V and 1 from J, leaving 3 bases between them. CDR3 DNA sequence: TGTGCCAGCAGCCAACTGGCCAAAAACATTCAGTACTTC. This translates into CASSQLAKNIQYF. The whole variable domain, filled in from reference TRBV16 and TRBJ2-4, reads GEEVAQTPKHLVRGEGQKAKLYCAPIKGHSYVFWYQQVLKNEFKFLISFQNENVFDETGMPKERFSAKCLPNSPCSLEIQATKLEDSAVYFCASSQLAKNIQYFGAGTRLSVL.

Here the CDR3 reads CASSPGQGANSPLHF. The CDR3 DNA reads as TGTGCCAGCTCACCAGGACAGGGGGCGAATTCACCCCTCCACTTT. The chain combines TRBV18 with TRBJ1-6, with 11 bases matching TRBD1. The CDR3 contains 15 residues. V lost 2 bases and J lost 7; bases outside the gene matches: 1. Germline lookup yields CDR1 KGHSH and CDR2 LQKENI.

The V call is TRBV6-2 or TRBV6-3, the J call TRBJ1-5; D remains ambiguous. Deletions cut 5 bases from V and 4 bases from J, with 9 bases between. The germline CDR1 and CDR2 sequences are MNHEY and SVGEGT. The CDR3 is 13 residues long. As DNA, the CDR3 is TGTGCCAGCAGTACCGGACGGAATCAGCCCCAGCATTTT. Translation: CASSTGRNQPQHF.

The chain combines TRBV25-1 with TRBJ2-7; D is ambiguous. CDR3 length equals 13 residues. Germline values: CDR1 MGHDK, CDR2 SYGVNS. Trimming took off 7 bases at V and 3 bases at J, with 13 bases between the two ends. The CDR3 loop reads CASTSGRNYEQYF. In DNA, the CDR3 is TGTGCCAGCACGTCGGGCAGGAACTACGAGCAGTACTTC.

The chain combines TRBV27 with TRBJ2-7; 10 bases are a match to TRBD1. The V gene's germline CDR1 is MNHEY and CDR2 SMNVEV (reference sequence). The CDR3 runs 15 residues. V lost 0 bases, J lost 4 bases, and 3 bases stayed unmatched. The CDR3 nucleotides are TGTGCCAGCAGTTTATCGGGGACAGGGGTATACGAGCAGTACTTC. It specifies CASSLSGTGVYEQYF.

The CDR3 here is CASSGGRSPYGYTF. In nucleotides, the CDR3 is TGTGCCAGCAGTGGTGGCAGGTCTCCCTATGGCTACACCTTC. V is TRBV27 and J is TRBJ1-2, with D unclear. Per germline, CDR1 MNHEY and CDR2 SMNVEV (reference sequence). V was shortened by 5 bases and J by 4 bases, with 14 bases between the two germline ends. The CDR3 length is 14 residues.

The chain has TRBV30 and TRBJ1-6; 11 nucleotides agree with TRBD1. V shed 5 bases and J 7 bases; nucleotides not matched to a gene: 1. This CDR3 is 13 amino acids long. Germline CDR1 is GTSNPN and CDR2 is SVGIG (reference sequence). CDR3 amino acids: CAWGTGGNSPLHF. The DNA of the CDR3 is TGTGCCTGGGGGACAGGGGGAAATTCACCCCTCCACTTT.

The chain employs TRBV7-6 and TRBJ2-1; D may match TRBD1 or TRBD2 (5 bases each). Germline V gives CDR1 SGHVS, CDR2 FNYEAQ. The CDR3 is 13 amino acids. Trimming took 6 bases from V and 8 from J, leaving 14 bases between them. CDR3 region: CASRPTWGHEQFF. The CDR3 DNA is TGTGCCAGCAGACCGACATGGGGACATGAGCAGTTCTTC.

This chain joins TRBV6-2 or TRBV6-3 and TRBJ2-7; D is ambiguous. This CDR3 is built from 13 residues. The germline V and J ends were trimmed by 6 bases and 2 bases, with 11 bases remaining between them. CDR1 and CDR2 from the germline V gene are MNHEY and SVGEGT. CDR3 sequence: CASSPDPTYEQYF. The CDR3, as DNA: TGTGCCAGCAGCCCGGACCCCACCTACGAGCAGTACTTC.

The chain has TRBV7-9 and TRBJ1-1; possible D gene TRBD1, 5 bases. The germline V and J ends were trimmed by 3 bases and 5 bases, with 13 bases remaining between them. The CDR3 is made up of 14 amino acids. Germline V gene lookup returns CDR1 SEHNR and CDR2 FQNEAQ (reference sequence). CDR3 nucleotides: TGTGCCAGCAGCTTGGCAGGGTTTGGTACTGAAGCTTTCTTT. This translates into CASSLAGFGTEAFF.

V is TRBV25-1 and J is TRBJ1-2, with D possibly matching TRBD1 (5 bases). Germline CDR1 and CDR2: MGHDK and SYGVNS. The CDR3 is 16 amino acids. Trimming removed 2 bases at V and 2 bases at J, with 15 bases between. CDR3 in DNA: TGTGCCAGCAGTGAACAGAGGGCAGGGAGGAACTATGGCTACACCTTC. It specifies CASSEQRAGRNYGYTF.

V and J are TRBV5-4 and TRBJ2-7; the D gene is possibly TRBD2 (5 bases). The V end lost 4 bases, the J end lost 0 bases, and 8 bases lay between the germline ends. The germline CDR1 and CDR2 sequences are SGHNT and YYREEE (reference sequence). The length of the CDR3 is 13 residues. CDR3 coding DNA: TGTGCCAGCAGCCCTAGCAACTCCTACGAGCAGTACTTC. Translation: CASSPSNSYEQYF.

The CDR3 here is CASRTTSGGRETQYF. CDR3 DNA sequence: TGTGCCAGCAGGACTACTAGCGGGGGGAGGGAGACCCAGTACTTC. The chain combines TRBV12-3 or TRBV12-4 with TRBJ2-5, with 12 positions matching TRBD2. V was pared by 6 bases and J by 5 bases, with 7 bases of the junction left unmatched. CDR3 size: 15 residues.

The chain uses TRBV20-1 and TRBJ2-7, with unresolved D. V lost 3 bases, J lost 3 bases, and 12 bases lay in between. This CDR3 contains 13 residues. CDR1 DFQATT and CDR2 SNEGSKA come from the germline V gene (reference sequence). The CDR3 DNA sequence: TGCAGTGCTAGGGACGGGTCTAACTACGAGCAGTACTTC. It yields the protein CSARDGSNYEQYF.

The chain links TRBV9 to TRBJ1-1; the match to TRBD1 covers 7 bases. CDR1 is SGDLS, CDR2 YYNGEE, per germline. There are 17 residues in the CDR3. J lost 0 bases, V lost 0 bases, and 8 bases had no gene match. The CDR3 spells CASSVDVGDRLNTEAFF. The CDR3 region has the DNA TGTGCCAGCAGCGTAGATGTAGGGGACAGACTGAACACTGAAGCTTTCTTT. Together with reference TRBV9 and TRBJ1-1, the CDR3 gives the full variable domain: DSGVTQTPKHLITATGQRVTLRCSPRSGDLSVYWYQQSLDQGLQFLIQYYNGEERAKGNILERFSAQQFPDLHSELNLSSLELGDSALYFCASSVDVGDRLNTEAFFGQGTRLTVV.

This rearrangement joins TRBV2 to TRBJ2-2; D is possibly TRBD1 (7 bases). The V and J ends lost 6 bases and 0 bases respectively, with 20 bases between them. The CDR3 totals 18 residues. CDR1 and CDR2 (germline): SNHLY, FYNNEI. The chain's CDR3 is CASRGGTAIFANTGELFF. CDR3 nucleotides: TGTGCCAGCAGGGGCGGGACAGCCATTTTCGCGAACACCGGGGAGCTGTTTTTT.

The V and J genes are TRBV30 and TRBJ2-5, with D uncertain. The germline V gene has CDR1 GTSNPN and CDR2 SVGIG (reference sequence). Trimming removed 2 bases at V and 5 bases at J, with 12 bases between. This CDR3 is 13 amino acids long. In DNA form, the CDR3 reads TGTGCCTGGAGTCTTTGGACGGTCGAGACCCAGTACTTC. Its protein is CAWSLWTVETQYF. Full variable domain (remainder filled in from reference TRBV30 and TRBJ2-5): SQTIHQWPATLVQPVGSPLSLECTVEGTSNPNLYWYRQAAGRGLQLLFYSVGIGQISSEVPQNLSASRPQDRQFILSSKKLLLSDSGFYLCAWSLWTVETQYFGPGTRLLVL.

J is TRBJ1-1 and V is TRBV6-6, with TRBD1 as a possible D gene (5 bases). Per germline, CDR1 MNHNY and CDR2 SVGAGI (reference sequence). The CDR3 has 11 residues. The CDR3 protein is CAMSAGFEAFF. The CDR3 coding sequence is TGTGCTATGTCCGCAGGGTTTGAAGCTTTCTTT.

This chain joins TRBV6-1 and TRBJ2-3, with a possible D match to TRBD2 (6 bases). The CDR3 spans 15 residues. The V end was cut by 1 base, the J end by 0 bases, with 8 bases between. CDR1 is MNHNS and CDR2 is SASEGT in the germline V gene. CDR3 amino acids: CASSEDGGSTDTQYF. CDR3 in DNA: TGTGCCAGCAGTGAAGACGGGGGAAGCACAGATACGCAGTATTTT.

In this sample, this clonotype turned up once. The rearrangement uses TRBV7-9 and TRBJ2-7, with D maybe TRBD2 (7 bases). Trimming took 5 bases from V and 2 from J, leaving 16 bases between them. This CDR3 is 15 amino acids long. Germline CDR1 reads SEHNR; CDR2 reads FQNEAQ (reference sequence). CDR3 sequence reads: CASSPTAGATYEQYF. CDR3 nucleotide sequence: TGTGCCAGCAGCCCAACGGCGGGGGCCACCTACGAGCAGTACTTC.

The rearrangement uses TRBV13 and TRBJ2-5; D not resolved. The V end was cut by 1 base, the J end by 2 bases, with 5 bases between. Germline values: CDR1 PRHDT, CDR2 FYEKMQ (reference sequence). The CDR3 spans 13 residues. CDR3 sequence reads: CASSLDLQETQYF. The CDR3 DNA follows: TGTGCCAGCAGCTTAGACCTACAAGAGACCCAGTACTTC.

The chain combines TRBV12-3 or TRBV12-4 with TRBJ1-1; D call uncertain. The V gene lost 5 bases and the J gene lost 2 bases, with 18 bases spanning the gap. There are 16 residues in the CDR3. CDR3 sequence (DNA): TGTGCCAGCAGTCCCGGGTGGCAGCGGGGTAACACTGAAGCTTTCTTT. This gives the protein CASSPGWQRGNTEAFF.

CDR3 amino acids: CAWSVLANTEAFF. The CDR3 bases are TGTGCCTGGAGTGTACTAGCGAACACTGAAGCTTTCTTT. The gene calls are TRBV30 and TRBJ1-1, with unresolved D. The CDR3 is 13 amino acids. V gave up 0 bases and J gave up 1 base, with 6 bases separating them. Germline V gives CDR1 GTSNPN, CDR2 SVGIG (reference sequence).

This clonotype is termed medium-sized. This rearrangement joins TRBV27 to TRBJ2-2, with D possibly TRBD1 on 6 matching bases. There are 16 residues in the CDR3. Deletions cut 4 bases from V and 4 bases from J, with 16 bases between. Per germline, CDR1 MNHEY and CDR2 SMNVEV (reference sequence). This CDR3 is CASSSYRQDLTGELFF. CDR3 nucleotide sequence: TGTGCCAGCAGTTCCTATCGACAGGACCTCACCGGGGAGCTGTTTTTT.

The chain is built from TRBV7-8 and TRBJ1-1; weak D call: TRBD1 (6 bases). Germline loops: CDR1 SGHVS, CDR2 FQNEAQ. The germline V and J ends were trimmed by 3 bases and 4 bases, with 9 bases remaining between them. This CDR3 is built from 13 residues. The CDR3 loop is CASSFEQGTEAFF. The CDR3 DNA reads as TGTGCCAGCAGCTTCGAACAGGGCACTGAAGCTTTCTTT.